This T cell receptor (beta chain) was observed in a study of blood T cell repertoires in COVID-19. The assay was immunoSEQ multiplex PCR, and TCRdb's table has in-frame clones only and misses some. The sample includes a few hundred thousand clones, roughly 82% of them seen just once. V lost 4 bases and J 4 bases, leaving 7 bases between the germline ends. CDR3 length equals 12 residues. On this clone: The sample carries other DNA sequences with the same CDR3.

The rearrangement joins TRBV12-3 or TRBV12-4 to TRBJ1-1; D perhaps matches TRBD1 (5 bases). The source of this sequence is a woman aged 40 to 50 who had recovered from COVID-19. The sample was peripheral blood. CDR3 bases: TGTGCCAGCAGTTGGGGGGGCACTGAAGCTTTCTTT. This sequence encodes CASSWGGTEAFF.